This record covers a single T cell receptor beta chain. The sample belongs to a study of cytomegalovirus exposure and HLA in healthy donors. The CDR3 contains 13 residues. Germline V gives CDR1 SNHLY, CDR2 FYNNEI. J lost 9 bases, V lost 8 bases, and 8 bases had no gene match. Primers for the PCR totalled 60 Vbeta and 13 Jbeta. Profiled with immunoSEQ multiplex PCR; TCRdb holds only in-frame clones, not every one. The sample records about 100,000 clones, approximately 72% being singletons. This sequence originates from a woman aged 40-49 years in good health and CMV-seronegative. The rearrangement links TRBV2 to TRBJ2-1, with TRBD1 identical over 9 bases. Sequenced input: PBMCs. CDR3 bases: TGTGCCAGCTGGTTGCGACAGGGGGGTGAGCAGTTCTTC. Translation gives CASWLRQGGEQFF.